The clone carrying this T cell receptor (beta chain) was observed a handful of times. Its matching antigen is unknown. The source of the sample is a study of OX40 agonist ivuxolimab in advanced cancers. Study-level information: The treatment was a fully human IgG2 OX40 agonist, ivuxolimab. Patients received intravenous ivuxolimab every 2 weeks at 0.01 to 10 mg/kg. Regarding the study as a whole: More expanded clones were found, on average, in CD8+ than in CD4+ T cells.

Here immunoSEQ multiplex PCR was the method, and the copy in TCRdb shows in-frame clones only, minus some. The table records fewer than 85,000 clones, approximately 89% of them present only once. Exclusion of a patient followed from autoimmune disease history or systemic immunosuppression. V lost 4 bases, J lost 10 bases, and 19 bases lay in between. CDR1 is GTSNPN and CDR2 is SVGIG in the germline V gene (reference sequence). The CDR3 sequence is 13 residues long. Source: CD4+ or CD8+ T cells sorted from blood, taken in a trial of the OX40 agonist ivuxolimab. J is TRBJ1-1 and V is TRBV30; D is undetermined. The clonotype comes from an adult with an advanced solid tumor such as melanoma, head and neck, liver or kidney cancer. The CDR3 DNA reads as TGTGCCTGGACCCCAGGCCTCGAGGTGGGAGCTTTCTTT. This translates into CAWTPGLEVGAFF.